This T cell receptor (beta chain) originates from a study of metastatic and nonmetastatic thyroid tumors. This clone came up a few times. Germline V lookup: CDR1 MNHNS, CDR2 SASEGT. V shed 10 bases and J shed 7 bases, with 19 bases lying between them. The CDR3 runs 14 residues. No treatment of any kind had been given to any patient before thyroid surgery. With MiXCR, TCRdb reprocessed the PCR reads. Of tens of thousands of clones in the sample, about 16% were seen once. This TCR came from a female donor with papillary thyroid cancer or a benign thyroid nodule (not recorded which). Some clones in this sample may be carry-over from other donors' samples. The V and J genes are TRBV6-1 and TRBJ2-2; D is possibly TRBD1 (5 bases). The sample was blood. The CDR3 loop reads CAIMDTFGIGELFF. CDR3 coding DNA: TGTGCCATCATGGACACTTTCGGAATCGGGGAGCTGTTTTTT.